The 8 T cell receptor beta chains listed next were all sequenced from one sample in a study of post-analysis software for immune sequencing data. Findings of the study overall: Among five TRBV segments more frequent in patients than controls were TRBV5-6, TRBV5-1 and TRBV20-1.

Their recognized antigens are unknown. Built from TCR beta cDNA, the libraries had unique molecular identifiers in them. TCRdb used MiXCR to reprocess the PCR reads, holding one entry per CDR3 protein. The table lists hundreds of thousands of distinct CDR3 sequences, about 27% of them singletons. The sequenced sample consisted of blood. These receptors all stem from a girl aged 10 to 17 with multiple sclerosis.

The J gene is TRBJ2-1, the V gene TRBV7-3, with 7 nucleotides matching TRBD2. The CDR3 loop spans 13 amino acids. Germline V gene data show CDR1 as SGHTA and CDR2 as FQGTGA. Trimming took 5 bases from V and 10 from J; bases not matched to a gene: 8. In nucleotides, the CDR3 is TGTGCCAGCAGCCCCGGACTAGAGCGCGAGCAGTTCTTC. Translated: CASSPGLEREQFF.

This rearrangement joins TRBV20-1 to TRBJ1-5; D call uncertain. Trimming removed 0 bases from V and 5 bases from J, with 8 bases in between. CDR3 size: 13 residues. Germline CDR1 and CDR2: DFQATT and SNEGSKA (reference sequence). The chain's CDR3 is CSARDPKDQPQHF. The DNA of the CDR3 is TGCAGTGCTAGAGACCCCAAAGATCAGCCCCAGCATTTT.

V gene TRBV6-6 combines with J gene TRBJ2-3; 7 nucleotides align to TRBD2. V shed 6 bases and J 5 bases; nucleotides not matched to a gene: 14. CDR1 and CDR2 from the germline V gene are MNHNY and SVGAGI (reference sequence). The CDR3 runs to 16 residues. The CDR3 spells CASSPPAGSSGDTQYF. CDR3 DNA sequence: TGTGCCAGCAGCCCCCCAGCGGGGTCCTCCGGAGATACGCAGTATTTT.

The J gene is TRBJ2-5, the V gene TRBV5-1; TRBD1 agrees at 8 bases. With 6 bases clipped from V and 4 bases from J, the junction kept 8 bases outside the gene matches. The CDR3 covers 14 residues. Germline values: CDR1 SGHRS, CDR2 YFSETQ. The CDR3: CASNSLTGVETQYF. CDR3 sequence (DNA): TGCGCCAGCAACTCACTGACAGGGGTAGAGACCCAGTACTTC.

This chain joins TRBV5-1 and TRBJ2-1; D uncertain. Germline assignment: CDR1 SGHRS and CDR2 YFSETQ. There are 16 residues in the CDR3. Trimming removed 0 bases at V and 7 bases at J, with 17 bases between. The CDR3 DNA follows: TGCGCCAGCAGCTTGGGGTCGGCTGCCTACCTGAATGAGCAGTTCTTC. This translates into CASSLGSAAYLNEQFF.

The chain is built from TRBV9 and TRBJ2-2, with D hard to call. CDR3 length equals 13 residues. Germline assignment: CDR1 SGDLS and CDR2 YYNGEE. V was clipped by 0 bases and J by 3 bases, with 3 bases between them. The CDR3 sequence: CASSVDHTGELFF. CDR3 coding DNA: TGTGCCAGCAGCGTAGATCACACCGGGGAGCTGTTTTTT.

The V and J genes are TRBV10-3 and TRBJ1-1; D is unresolved. Trimming took 4 bases from V and 6 from J, leaving 15 bases between them. The CDR3 is made up of 14 amino acids. Germline values: CDR1 ENHRY, CDR2 SYGVKD. The CDR3 region has the DNA TGTGCCATCAGTGGGTCTCTGGGTGGGGCTGAAGCTTTCTTT. Its translation is CAISGSLGGAEAFF.

Only a few counts were recorded for this clonotype. J is TRBJ2-5 and V is TRBV12-5; D might be TRBD1 (6 bases). Looked up from germline, CDR1 is LGHNT and CDR2 is FRNRAP. V dropped 9 bases and J dropped 1 base, with 15 bases sitting between them. There are 14 residues in the CDR3. The CDR3 bases are TGTGCTAGCCAAGGGGGAGTTACCCAAGAGACCCAGTACTTC. It encodes CASQGGVTQETQYF. The whole variable domain, remainder taken from reference TRBV12-5 and TRBJ2-5, is DARVTQTPRHKVTEMGQEVTMRCQPILGHNTVFWYRQTMMQGLELLAYFRNRAPLDDSGMPKDRFSAEMPDATLATLKIQPSEPRDSAVYFCASQGGVTQETQYFGPGTRLLVL.